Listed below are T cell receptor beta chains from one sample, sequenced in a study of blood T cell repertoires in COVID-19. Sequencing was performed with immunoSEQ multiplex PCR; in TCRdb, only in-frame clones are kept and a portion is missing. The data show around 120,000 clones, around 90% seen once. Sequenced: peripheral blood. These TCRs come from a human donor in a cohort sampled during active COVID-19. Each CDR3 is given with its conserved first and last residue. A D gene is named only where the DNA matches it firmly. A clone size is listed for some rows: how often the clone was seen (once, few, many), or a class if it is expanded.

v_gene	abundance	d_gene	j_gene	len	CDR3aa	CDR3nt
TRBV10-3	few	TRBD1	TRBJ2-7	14	CAIRGQGRGYEQYF	TGTGCCATCAGGGGACAGGGGCGCGGGTACGAGCAGTACTTC
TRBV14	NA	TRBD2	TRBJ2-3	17	CASSQDSPLAITDTQYF	TGTGCCAGCAGCCAAGACTCCCCACTAGCGATCACAGATACGCAGTATTTT
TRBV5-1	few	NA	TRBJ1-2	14	CASSSDRENYGYTF	TGCGCCAGCAGCTCGGACCGGGAAAACTATGGCTACACCTTC
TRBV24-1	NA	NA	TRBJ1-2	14	CATSDPDRRSGYTF	TGTGCCACCAGTGATCCCGACCGCCGGAGTGGCTACACCTTC
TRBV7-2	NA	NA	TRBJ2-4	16	CASSSTSGLSKNIQYF	TGTGCCAGCAGCTCAACCTCGGGACTTTCCAAAAACATTCAGTACTTC
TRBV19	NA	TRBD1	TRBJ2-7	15	CASSPRGQGNYEQYF	TGTGCCAGTAGTCCCCGCGGACAGGGGAACTACGAGCAGTACTTC
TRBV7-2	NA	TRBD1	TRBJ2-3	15	CASTHGTGYTDTQYF	TGTGCCAGCACCCACGGGACAGGGTACACAGATACGCAGTATTTT
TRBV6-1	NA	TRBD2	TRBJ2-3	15	CASSELAGTTDTQYF	TGTGCCAGCAGTGAACTAGCGGGGACAACAGATACGCAGTATTTT
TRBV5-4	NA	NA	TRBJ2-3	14	CASRVFQNTDTQYF	TGTGCCAGCAGAGTATTCCAGAACACAGATACGCAGTATTTT
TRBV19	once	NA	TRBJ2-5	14	CASKIRQLQETQYF	TGTGCCAGTAAAATTCGACAGCTCCAAGAGACCCAGTACTTC
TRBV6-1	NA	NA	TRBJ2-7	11	CASSERYEQYF	TGTGCCAGCAGTGAACGGTACGAGCAGTACTTC
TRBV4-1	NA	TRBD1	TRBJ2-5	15	CASSFSTGGAETQYF	TGCGCCAGCAGCTTTTCGACAGGGGGAGCAGAGACCCAGTACTTC
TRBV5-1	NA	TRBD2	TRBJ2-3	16	CASSIRLAQSTDTQYF	TGCGCCAGCAGCATCCGACTAGCACAGAGCACAGATACGCAGTATTTT
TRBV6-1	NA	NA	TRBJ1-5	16	CASSEVGPGSHQPQHF	TGTGCCAGCAGTGAAGTTGGTCCAGGGTCGCATCAGCCCCAGCATTTT
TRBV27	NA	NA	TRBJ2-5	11	CASRRQETQYF	TGTGCCAGCAGGAGACAAGAGACCCAGTACTTC
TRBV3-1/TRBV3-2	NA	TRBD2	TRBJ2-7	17	CASSQVPLAGGGGEQYF	TGTGCCAGCAGCCAAGTCCCATTAGCGGGAGGTGGGGGCGAGCAGTACTTC
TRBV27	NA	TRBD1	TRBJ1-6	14	CASRGQDLNSPLHF	TGTGCCAGCAGGGGACAGGACCTTAATTCACCCCTCCACTTT
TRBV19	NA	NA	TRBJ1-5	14	CASSISHGGQPQHF	TGTGCCAGTAGTATCTCTCACGGGGGTCAGCCCCAGCATTTT
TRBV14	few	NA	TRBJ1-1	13	CASSSTGDTEAFF	TGTGCCAGCAGCTCGACAGGTGACACTGAAGCTTTCTTT
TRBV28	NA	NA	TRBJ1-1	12	CASNTGNTEAFF	TGTGCCAGCAACACAGGGAACACTGAAGCTTTCTTT
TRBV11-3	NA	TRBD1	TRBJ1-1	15	CASRGGTGPPTEAFF	TGTGCCAGCAGGGGGGGGACAGGGCCTCCGACTGAAGCTTTCTTT
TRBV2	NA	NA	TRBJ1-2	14	CASTILNRDYGYTF	TGTGCCAGCACTATCCTGAACAGGGACTATGGCTACACCTTC